The 19 T cell receptor beta chains listed next were all sequenced from one sample in a study of Graves' ophthalmopathy and Graves' hyperthyroidism. The TCR beta CDR3 regions underwent amplification from RNA transcripts. Following a first-round RT-PCR that used HTBI primers, a second-round multiplex PCR was carried out. TCRdb re-called the multiplex PCR reads with MiXCR, one entry per CDR3 protein. The sample carries 680,000 or so distinct CDR3 sequences, approximately 21% recorded once. The source material was peripheral blood. All receptors come from a woman under 30 with stable Graves' hyperthyroidism. Some clones in this sample may be carry-over from other donors' samples.

This clonotype was detected many times. This chain uses TRBV7-9 with TRBJ2-7; D is uncertain. There are 12 residues in the CDR3. Trimming removed 8 bases from V and 0 bases from J, with 8 bases in between. The germline CDR1 and CDR2 sequences are SEHNR and FQNEAQ (reference sequence). In DNA, the CDR3 is TGTGCCAGCGGACCTAGCTCCTACGAGCAGTACTTC. It codes for CASGPSSYEQYF.

Ten or more counts support this clonotype. V and J are TRBV27 and TRBJ1-5; D may be TRBD1 (5 bases). The CDR3 runs 14 residues. The V gene lost 2 bases and the J gene lost 5 bases, with 10 bases spanning the gap. Germline loops: CDR1 MNHEY, CDR2 SMNVEV (reference sequence). CDR3 sequence reads: CASSLRSTDQPQHF. In DNA form, the CDR3 reads TGTGCCAGCAGTTTAAGGTCGACAGATCAGCCCCAGCATTTT.

The chain joins TRBV14 to TRBJ2-2; 7 bases line up with TRBD2. The germline gives CDR1 SGHDN, CDR2 FVKESK. Losses at the gene ends were 4 bases for V and 7 bases for J; bases not matched to a gene: 6. This CDR3 contains 14 residues. The CDR3 spells CASSRGGRIGELFF. The CDR3 nucleotides are TGTGCCAGCAGCCGGGGAGGGCGTATCGGGGAGCTGTTTTTT. Looking up the rest from reference TRBV14 and TRBJ2-2 gives the full variable domain: EAGVTQFPSHSVIEKGQTVTLRCDPISGHDNLYWYRRVMGKEIKFLLHFVKESKQDESGMPNNRFLAERTGGTYSTLKVQPAELEDSGVYFCASSRGGRIGELFFGEGSRLTVL.

This clonotype showed up many times. The chain links TRBV19 to TRBJ1-2; 11 bases are a match to TRBD1. This CDR3 spans 17 amino acids. CDR1 and CDR2 from the germline V gene are LNHDA and SQIVND (reference sequence). Unmatched junction bases numbered 12, after V lost 1 base and J lost 8 bases. The CDR3 protein is CASSIVRTGGSERGYTF. The CDR3 nucleotides read TGTGCCAGTAGTATAGTTCGGACAGGGGGCTCGGAGCGAGGCTACACCTTC.

This clonotype was detected ten times or more. The chain joins TRBV6-1 to TRBJ1-1, with a weak D call TRBD1 (6 bases). In germline, CDR1 is MNHNS, CDR2 SASEGT. CDR3 length: 13 amino acids. The V end was cut by 6 bases, the J end by 4 bases, with 12 bases between. The CDR3 sequence: CASSQTGFTEAFF. CDR3 bases: TGTGCCAGCAGCCAAACAGGGTTCACTGAAGCTTTCTTT.

This clonotype was recorded at least ten times. V usage is TRBV2 and J usage is TRBJ1-5; 8 nucleotides agree with TRBD1. The CDR3 runs to 15 residues. Germline trimming cut 4 bases from V and 6 bases from J; bases unmatched to any gene: 8. From germline, CDR1 is SNHLY and CDR2 FYNNEI. CDR3 protein: CASSGGRGHGQPQHF. The DNA of the CDR3 is TGTGCCAGCAGTGGGGGCAGGGGGCACGGTCAGCCCCAGCATTTT.

This clonotype occurred many times. The J gene is TRBJ2-2, the V gene TRBV2; 8 bases are a match to TRBD2. The V and J ends lost 6 bases and 6 bases, in that order; junction bases with no gene match: 9. Germline CDR1 SNHLY, CDR2 FYNNEI. This CDR3 is 15 amino acids long. The CDR3 DNA sequence: TGTGCCAGCAGACGAAGCGGGAGTGGTTCCGGGGAGCTGTTTTTT. This sequence encodes CASRRSGSGSGELFF. The full variable domain, completed using reference TRBV2 and TRBJ2-2, is EPEVTQTPSHQVTQMGQEVILRCVPISNHLYFYWYRQILGQKVEFLVSFYNNEISEKSEIFDDQFSVERPDGSNFTLKIRSTKLEDSAMYFCASRRSGSGSGELFFGEGSRLTVL.

This clonotype was observed many times. The chain uses TRBV15 and TRBJ1-5; D is possibly TRBD1 (5 bases). Germline-derived CDR1 and CDR2 are LNHNV and YYDKDF (reference sequence). The CDR3 consists of 13 residues. V was pared by 8 bases and J by 5 bases, with 13 bases between. The CDR3: CATHDQGDQPQHF. CDR3 nucleotides: TGTGCCACCCACGACCAGGGTGATCAGCCCCAGCATTTT.

The chain employs TRBV20-1 and TRBJ2-2; D is unresolved. CDR1 DFQATT and CDR2 SNEGSKA come from the germline V gene (reference sequence). V lost 5 bases and J 7 bases, leaving 11 bases between the germline ends. CDR3 length equals 12 residues. CDR3 DNA: TGCAGTGCTTACTATTCCGGCGGGGAGCTGTTTTTT. This gives the protein CSAYYSGGELFF.

The chain employs TRBV15 and TRBJ1-5; D possibly corresponds to TRBD1 (6 bases). The V end was cut by 0 bases, the J end by 7 bases, with 10 bases between. Germline V gene data show CDR1 as LNHNV and CDR2 as YYDKDF (reference sequence). CDR3 length: 14 amino acids. CDR3 amino acids: CATSRDGGGQPQHF. CDR3 coding DNA: TGTGCCACCAGCAGAGATGGGGGCGGACAGCCCCAGCATTTT.

The V call is TRBV24-1, the J call TRBJ1-1; no definite D call. In germline, CDR1 is KGHDR, CDR2 SFDVKD. There are 13 residues in the CDR3. V lost 5 bases and J 2 bases, leaving 8 bases between the germline ends. This chain's CDR3 is CATSGGLNTEAFF. The CDR3 nucleotides read TGTGCCACCAGTGGTGGGCTCAACACTGAAGCTTTCTTT.

This clonotype was seen more than once but under ten times. The V call is TRBV6-1, the J call TRBJ2-4; the match to TRBD1 covers 8 bases. CDR1 is MNHNS, CDR2 SASEGT, per germline. The length of the CDR3 is 12 residues. J gave up 8 bases and V 6 bases, and 3 bases lay outside the gene matches. The CDR3, as DNA: TGTGCCAGCAGGGACAGGGAGGACATTCAGTACTTC. This translates into CASRDREDIQYF.

V gene TRBV28 combines with J gene TRBJ2-4, with D hard to call. Trimming took 6 bases from V and 16 from J, leaving 13 bases between them. The germline V gene encodes CDR1 MDHEN and CDR2 SYDVKM. The CDR3 extends over 10 amino acids. The CDR3 DNA reads as TGTGCCAGCAGCCGGAACACTCATTACTTC. The encoded protein is CASSRNTHYF.

V is TRBV6-5 and J is TRBJ1-1; TRBD1 aligns across 10 bases. The length of the CDR3 is 16 residues. The junction had 5 bases not matched to a gene; V was cut back by 2 bases and J by 2 bases. Germline lookup yields CDR1 MNHEY and CDR2 SVGAGI. The CDR3 DNA reads TGTGCCAGCAGTTACGGGACAGGGGCACGAAACACTGAAGCTTTCTTT. It encodes CASSYGTGARNTEAFF.

This chain connects TRBV28 to TRBJ1-5; possibly TRBD1 for D (6 bases). The CDR3 has 15 residues. Germline CDR1 MDHEN, CDR2 SYDVKM. Trimming removed 4 bases at V and 3 bases at J, with 13 bases between. CDR3: CASSSPWDINQPQHF. The CDR3 coding sequence is TGTGCCAGCAGTTCCCCGTGGGACATCAATCAGCCCCAGCATTTT.

The V call is TRBV27, the J call TRBJ1-2; TRBD1 might be the D (6 bases). Trimming stripped 2 bases from V and 2 bases from J, with 9 bases between. CDR3 length equals 14 residues. From germline, CDR1 is MNHEY and CDR2 SMNVEV (reference sequence). CDR3 bases: TGTGCCAGCAGTTTAGGGACACAAAACTATGGCTACACCTTC. This translates into CASSLGTQNYGYTF.

This clonotype was detected ten times or more. This sequence joins TRBV19 and TRBJ1-5; TRBD1 is a possible D gene (5 bases). The CDR3 has 14 residues. Trimming shortened V by 10 bases and J by 7 bases, and 20 bases separated the two germline ends. CDR1 LNHDA and CDR2 SQIVND come from the germline V gene (reference sequence). The CDR3 protein is CATKPSGPPQPQHF. DNA of the CDR3: TGTGCCACCAAACCCTCAGGGCCCCCCCAGCCCCAGCATTTT.

The CDR3 DNA is TGTGCCACCAGCATCCGGTATCAAGAGACCCAGTACTTC. This translates into CATSIRYQETQYF. The gene calls are TRBV15 and TRBJ2-5; D gene unclear. Germline lookup yields CDR1 LNHNV and CDR2 YYDKDF (reference sequence). This CDR3 has 13 amino acids. The V end was cut by 4 bases, the J end by 2 bases, with 8 bases between.

The sample holds many counts of this clonotype. The chain carries TRBV11-2 and TRBJ2-2; a weak D match, TRBD1 (6 bases). The CDR3 contains 17 residues. V lost 4 bases, J lost 3 bases, and 18 bases lay in between. Germline CDR1 is SGHAT and CDR2 is FQNNGV. This chain's CDR3 is CASSSRTAYEDTGELFF. The CDR3 region has the DNA TGTGCCAGCAGCTCCCGGACAGCCTATGAGGACACCGGGGAGCTGTTTTTT.